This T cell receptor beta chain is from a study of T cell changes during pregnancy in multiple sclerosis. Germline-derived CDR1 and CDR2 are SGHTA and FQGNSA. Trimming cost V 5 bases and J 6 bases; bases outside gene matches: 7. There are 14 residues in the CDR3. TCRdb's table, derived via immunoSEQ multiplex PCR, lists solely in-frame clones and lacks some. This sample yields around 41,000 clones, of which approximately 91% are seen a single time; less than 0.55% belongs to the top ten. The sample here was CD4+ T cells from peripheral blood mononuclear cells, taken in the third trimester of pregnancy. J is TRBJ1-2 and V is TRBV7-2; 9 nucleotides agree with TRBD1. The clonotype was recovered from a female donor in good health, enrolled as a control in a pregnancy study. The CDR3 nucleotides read TGTGCCAGCAGCGCGAATACAGGGGGCAATGGCTACACCTTC. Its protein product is CASSANTGGNGYTF.